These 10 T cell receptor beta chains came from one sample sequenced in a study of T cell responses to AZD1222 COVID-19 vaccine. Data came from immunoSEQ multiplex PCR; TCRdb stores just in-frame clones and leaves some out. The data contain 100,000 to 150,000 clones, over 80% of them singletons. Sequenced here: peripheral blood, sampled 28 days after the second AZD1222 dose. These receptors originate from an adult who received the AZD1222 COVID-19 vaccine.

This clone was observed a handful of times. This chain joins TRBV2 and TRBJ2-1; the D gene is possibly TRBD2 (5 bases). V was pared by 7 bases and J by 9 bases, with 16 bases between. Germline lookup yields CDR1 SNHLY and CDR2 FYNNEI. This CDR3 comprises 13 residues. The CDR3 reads CASKEEAVSEQFF. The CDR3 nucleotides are TGTGCCAGCAAGGAGGAGGCCGTAAGTGAGCAGTTCTTC.

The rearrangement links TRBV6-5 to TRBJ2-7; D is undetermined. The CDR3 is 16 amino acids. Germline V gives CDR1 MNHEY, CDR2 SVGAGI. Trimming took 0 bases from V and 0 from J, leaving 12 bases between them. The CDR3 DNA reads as TGTGCCAGCAGTTACTCGGCAGGTAGGCCCTCCTACGAGCAGTACTTC. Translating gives CASSYSAGRPSYEQYF.

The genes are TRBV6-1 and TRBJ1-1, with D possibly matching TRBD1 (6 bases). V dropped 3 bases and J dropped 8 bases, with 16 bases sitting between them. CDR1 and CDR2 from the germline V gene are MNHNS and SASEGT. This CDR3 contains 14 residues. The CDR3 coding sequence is TGTGCCAGCAGTGATACGGTCCGGACAGCCGAAGCTTTCTTT. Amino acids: CASSDTVRTAEAFF.

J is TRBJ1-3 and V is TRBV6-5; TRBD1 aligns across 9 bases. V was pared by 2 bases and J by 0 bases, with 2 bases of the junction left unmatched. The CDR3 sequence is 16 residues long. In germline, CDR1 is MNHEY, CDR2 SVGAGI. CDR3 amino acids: CASSYRTGDSGNTIYF. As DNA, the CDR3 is TGTGCCAGCAGTTACCGGACAGGGGACTCTGGAAACACCATATATTTT.

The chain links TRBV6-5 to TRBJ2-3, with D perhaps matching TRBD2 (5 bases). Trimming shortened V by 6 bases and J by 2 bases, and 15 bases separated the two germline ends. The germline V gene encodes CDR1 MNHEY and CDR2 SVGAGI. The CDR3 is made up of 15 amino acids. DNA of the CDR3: TGTGCCAGCAGATATGGACGGGGTCCCACAGATACGCAGTATTTT. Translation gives CASRYGRGPTDTQYF.

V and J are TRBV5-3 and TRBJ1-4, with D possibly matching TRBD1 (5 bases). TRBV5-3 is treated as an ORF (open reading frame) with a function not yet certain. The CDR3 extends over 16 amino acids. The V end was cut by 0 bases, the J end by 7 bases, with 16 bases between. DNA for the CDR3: TGTGCCAGAAGCTTGGGTGCTCTAACGAGGGGTGAAAAACTGTTTTTT. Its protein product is CARSLGALTRGEKLFF.

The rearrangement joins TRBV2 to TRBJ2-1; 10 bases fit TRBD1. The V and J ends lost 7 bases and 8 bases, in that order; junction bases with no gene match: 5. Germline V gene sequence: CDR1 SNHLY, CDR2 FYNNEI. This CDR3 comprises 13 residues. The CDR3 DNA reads TGTGCCAGCATTAGACAGGGGGCTTATGAGCAGTTCTTC. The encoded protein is CASIRQGAYEQFF.

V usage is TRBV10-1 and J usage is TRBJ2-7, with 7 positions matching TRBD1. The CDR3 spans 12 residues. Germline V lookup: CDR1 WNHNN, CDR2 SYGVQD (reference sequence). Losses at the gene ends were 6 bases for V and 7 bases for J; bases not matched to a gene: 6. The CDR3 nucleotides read TGCGCCAGCAGCGAGGGACAGCGAGAGCAGTACTTC. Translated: CASSEGQREQYF.

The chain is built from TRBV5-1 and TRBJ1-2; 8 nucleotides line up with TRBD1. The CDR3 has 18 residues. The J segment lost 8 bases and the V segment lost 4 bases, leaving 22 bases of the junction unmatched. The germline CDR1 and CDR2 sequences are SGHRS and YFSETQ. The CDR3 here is CASSRYIGGQAAIDGYTF. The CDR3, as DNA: TGCGCCAGCAGCCGTTACATTGGGGGACAGGCAGCGATTGACGGCTACACCTTC.

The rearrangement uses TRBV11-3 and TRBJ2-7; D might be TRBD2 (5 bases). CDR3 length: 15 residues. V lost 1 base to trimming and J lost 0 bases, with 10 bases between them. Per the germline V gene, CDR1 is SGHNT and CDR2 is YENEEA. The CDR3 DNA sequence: TGTGCCAGCAGCTTAGCGGCGGGCCCCTCCTACGAGCAGTACTTC. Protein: CASSLAAGPSYEQYF. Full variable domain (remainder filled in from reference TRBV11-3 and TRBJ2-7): EAGVVQSPRYKIIEKKQPVAFWCNPISGHNTLYWYLQNLGQGPELLIRYENEEAVDDSQLPKDRFSAERLKGVDSTLKIQPAELGDSAVYLCASSLAAGPSYEQYFGPGTRLTVT.